Listed here are 16 T cell receptor beta chains from one sample, sequenced in a study of cytomegalovirus exposure and HLA in healthy donors. In the PCR, 60 Vbeta and 13 Jbeta primers were used. Method: immunoSEQ multiplex PCR; TCRdb's copy keeps in-frame clones and lacks some. The sample consists of around 200,000 clones, 60% to 80% of them appearing once. The sample comprised PBMCs. These receptors were collected from a man between 18 and 29 years old in good health and CMV-seronegative.

The chain couples TRBV6-1 to TRBJ2-3; the D is unclear. Germline V gene data show CDR1 as MNHNS and CDR2 as SASEGT. V lost 2 bases, J lost 4 bases, and 7 bases lay in between. The CDR3 has 13 amino acids. CDR3 sequence: CASSESGPDTQYF. CDR3 nucleotides: TGTGCCAGCAGTGAATCAGGTCCAGATACGCAGTATTTT.

The chain combines TRBV29-1 with TRBJ2-7; 8 bases fit TRBD1. The CDR3 has 14 amino acids. V was clipped by 6 bases and J by 7 bases; unmatched bases: 14. The germline gives CDR1 SQVTM, CDR2 ANQGSEA. This CDR3 reads CSVRLGQGFGEQYF. The DNA of the CDR3 is TGCAGCGTCCGCCTAGGACAGGGCTTCGGGGAGCAGTACTTC.

This clone has a handful of counts. J is TRBJ2-7 and V is TRBV6-5, with D uncertain. The CDR3 totals 14 residues. Per the germline V gene, CDR1 is MNHEY and CDR2 is SVGAGI. Trimming took 0 bases from V and 4 from J, leaving 10 bases between them. The CDR3 region is CASSYSYGEYEQYF. In DNA form, the CDR3 reads TGTGCCAGCAGTTACTCGTACGGAGAATACGAGCAGTACTTC.

The chain carries TRBV6-5 and TRBJ2-5; 12 bases map to TRBD2. CDR1 and CDR2 (germline): MNHEY, SVGAGI. The CDR3 loop spans 13 amino acids. V lost 8 bases and J lost 4; bases outside the gene matches: 2. This chain's CDR3 is CASQTSGRETQYF. CDR3 in DNA: TGTGCCAGCCAGACTAGCGGGAGAGAGACCCAGTACTTC.

The chain joins TRBV7-9 to TRBJ2-1; 10 bases are a match to TRBD2. CDR3 length: 15 amino acids. Germline trimming cut 3 bases from V and 6 bases from J; bases unmatched to any gene: 5. Germline CDR1 is SEHNR and CDR2 is FQNEAQ (reference sequence). DNA of the CDR3: TGTGCCAGCAGCTTCAAGCGGGAGGGCCTCAATGAGCAGTTCTTC. It is translated as CASSFKREGLNEQFF. The full variable domain, in which reference TRBV7-9 and TRBJ2-1 provide the parts outside the CDR3, is DTGVSQNPRHKITKRGQNVTFRCDPISEHNRLYWYRQTLGQGPEFLTYFQNEAQLEKSRLLSDRFSAERPKGSFSTLEIQRTEQGDSAMYLCASSFKREGLNEQFFGPGTRLTVL.

DNA of the CDR3: TGTGCCAGCAGCCCTATAGTGTTTGCTAGCACAGATACGCAGTATTTT. Translating it yields CASSPIVFASTDTQYF. This chain connects TRBV7-3 to TRBJ2-3; D call uncertain. The CDR3 covers 16 residues. V lost 5 bases and J 0 bases, leaving 15 bases between the germline ends. The germline CDR1 and CDR2 sequences are SGHTA and FQGTGA.

This clone was observed once. One junction end does not reproduce the germline sequence, and a read error may be involved. This CDR3 reads CASSLSQGSSYEQYF. DNA of the CDR3: TGTGCCAGCAGTCTATCCCAGGGGAGCTCCTACGAGCAGTACTTC. The chain is built from TRBV27 and TRBJ2-5, with D perhaps TRBD1 (6 bases). The J call could be wrong; TRBJ2-7 is a better fit for the DNA end. The CDR3 spans 15 residues. Per germline, CDR1 MNHEY and CDR2 SMNVEV (reference sequence).

The chain links TRBV18 to TRBJ1-3; weak D call: TRBD1 (6 bases). V dropped 5 bases and J dropped 0 bases, with 14 bases sitting between them. CDR1 is KGHSH, CDR2 LQKENI, per germline. The CDR3 length is 16 residues. The CDR3 here is CASSSTGFYSGNTIYF. The CDR3 nucleotides are TGTGCCAGCTCATCGACAGGTTTCTACTCTGGAAACACCATATATTTT. Filled out from reference TRBV18 and TRBJ1-3, the complete variable domain reads NAGVMQNPRHLVRRRGQEARLRCSPMKGHSHVYWYRQLPEEGLKFMVYLQKENIIDESGMPKERFSAEFPKEGPSILRIQQVVRGDSAAYFCASSSTGFYSGNTIYFGEGSWLTVV.

The V and J genes are TRBV5-1 and TRBJ2-7, with D possibly matching TRBD2 (6 bases). The CDR3 runs 12 residues. Between the trimmed V and J ends, which lost 3 bases and 3 bases, there was a span of 7 bases. From germline, CDR1 is SGHRS and CDR2 YFSETQ. CDR3: CASSSGVYEQYF. In DNA form, the CDR3 reads TGCGCCAGCAGCTCGGGGGTCTACGAGCAGTACTTC.

The chain links TRBV11-2 to TRBJ1-2, with D hard to call. In germline, CDR1 is SGHAT, CDR2 FQNNGV. Trimming removed 5 bases at V and 2 bases at J, with 6 bases between. This CDR3 is 12 amino acids long. The CDR3 DNA follows: TGTGCCAGCAGCCCGGTAAACTATGGCTACACCTTC. Translating gives CASSPVNYGYTF.

The rearrangement links TRBV10-3 to TRBJ2-7, with D perhaps TRBD2 (5 bases). Trimming left V 0 bases short and J 0 bases short, with 15 bases between. This CDR3 comprises 17 residues. CDR1 is ENHRY, CDR2 SYGVKD, per germline. The CDR3 DNA follows: TGTGCCATCAGTGAGTCGAGAGGACTGCACAGCTCCTACGAGCAGTACTTC. It codes for CAISESRGLHSSYEQYF.

This clone was seen more than once but under ten times. The chain joins TRBV5-6 to TRBJ2-5; a weak D match, TRBD1 (6 bases). V dropped 0 bases and J dropped 1 base, with 7 bases sitting between them. Germline loops: CDR1 SGHDT, CDR2 YYEEEE. The length of the CDR3 is 14 residues. CDR3 region: CASSLVGGQETQYF. The CDR3 coding sequence is TGTGCCAGCAGCTTGGTAGGGGGCCAAGAGACCCAGTACTTC.

V usage is TRBV10-3 and J usage is TRBJ1-5; TRBD1 agrees at 10 bases. This CDR3 is 16 amino acids long. Unmatched junction bases numbered 6, after V lost 5 bases and J lost 2 bases. Germline lookup yields CDR1 ENHRY and CDR2 SYGVKD. CDR3 in DNA: TGTGCCATCAGTCAGACCGGGACAGGGGGCAATCAGCCCCAGCATTTT. Its translation is CAISQTGTGGNQPQHF.

A word on this clone: Compared with germline, one end of the junction differs, possibly owing to a read error. This sequence joins TRBV9 and TRBJ2-2, with TRBD1 matching 7 bases. CDR1 and CDR2 (germline): SGDLS, YYNGEE. CDR3 length: 16 amino acids. CDR3: CASSVNRGQNTRELFF. CDR3 bases: TGTGCCAGCAGCGTAAACAGGGGCCAGAACACCAGGGAGCTGTTTTTT. Full variable domain (rest looked up from reference TRBV9 and TRBJ2-2): DSGVTQTPKHLITATGQRVTLRCSPRSGDLSVYWYQQSLDQGLQFLIQYYNGEERAKGNILERFSAQQFPDLHSELNLSSLELGDSALYFCASSVNRGQNTRELFFGEGSRLTVL.

The chain links TRBV6-1 to TRBJ1-2, with D possibly matching TRBD1 (6 bases). Trimming removed 0 bases at V and 3 bases at J, with 11 bases between. Looked up from germline, CDR1 is MNHNS and CDR2 is SASEGT. This CDR3 has 15 residues. For the CDR3, the DNA is TGTGCCAGCAGTGAAGCAACAGGGAATTACTATGGCTACACCTTC. Translating gives CASSEATGNYYGYTF.

The chain is built from TRBV6-5 and TRBJ2-4, with 8 bases identical to TRBD1. This CDR3 contains 12 residues. Germline V gene sequence: CDR1 MNHEY, CDR2 SVGAGI. V lost 6 bases, J lost 8 bases, and 3 bases stayed unmatched. The CDR3 DNA is TGTGCCAGCAGAGACAGGGGAGACATTCAGTACTTC. Amino acids: CASRDRGDIQYF.